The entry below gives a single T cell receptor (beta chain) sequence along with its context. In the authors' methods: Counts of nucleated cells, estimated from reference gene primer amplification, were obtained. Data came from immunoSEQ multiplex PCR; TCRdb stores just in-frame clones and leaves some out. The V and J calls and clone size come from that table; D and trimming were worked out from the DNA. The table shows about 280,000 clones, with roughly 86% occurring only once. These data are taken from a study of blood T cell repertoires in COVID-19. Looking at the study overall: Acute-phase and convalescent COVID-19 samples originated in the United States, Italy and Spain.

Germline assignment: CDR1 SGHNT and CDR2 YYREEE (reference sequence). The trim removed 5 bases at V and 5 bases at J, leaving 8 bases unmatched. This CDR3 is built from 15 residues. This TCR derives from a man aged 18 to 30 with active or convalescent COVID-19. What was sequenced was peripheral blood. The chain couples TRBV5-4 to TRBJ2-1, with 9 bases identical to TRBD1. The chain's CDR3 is CASSKLGTGNNEQFF. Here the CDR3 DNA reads TGTGCCAGCAGTAAATTGGGGACAGGGAACAATGAGCAGTTCTTC.